This TCR beta chain was retrieved from a study of blood T cell repertoires in COVID-19. Across the whole study: Samples of COVID-19 (acute and convalescent) were obtained from the United States, Italy and Spain.

The CDR3 spans 15 residues. The germline V gene encodes CDR1 SGHRS and CDR2 YFSETQ. Trimming removed 0 bases from V and 5 bases from J, with 9 bases in between. This clone was observed once. Only in-frame clones appear in the TCRdb table, and some are missing; sequencing was by immunoSEQ multiplex PCR. The sample has around 270,000 clones; about 80% are singletons. This TCR came from a person aged 70 to 80 with COVID-19, enrolled during active disease. The rearrangement joins TRBV5-1 to TRBJ1-6, with D perhaps matching TRBD1 (6 bases). Sequencing was performed on peripheral blood. This CDR3 is CASSLVTGNNSPLHF. CDR3 in DNA: TGCGCCAGCAGCTTGGTAACAGGGAATAATTCACCCCTCCACTTT.